A single T cell receptor beta chain is shown here with its context. Its antigen is not yet known. No much larger clone is present one base from it, and per-base qualities are unavailable. The source of the sample is a study of shared clonotypes between healthy human individuals (dated by TCRdb to the early 2020s). For the wider study: The cohort comprised a couple of women and three men aged 18 to 49 years. Blood TCR repertoires of about five healthy adults were deeply sequenced to estimate repertoire size and the extent of clonotype sharing between individuals. Per donor, three plates each were used for CD4 naive and CD4 memory, two for CD8 naive, and one for CD8 memory. Per donor, leukapheresis produced somewhere between about 0.85 and 9.5 billion PBMCs. Different laboratories and diverse techniques were used to prepare libraries and sequence TCR repertoires, to increase sequencing depth and limit assay-specific biases.

The study at large found these results: Even with the large sequencing depth, rarefaction of the sorted-subset datasets indicated that sequencing was incomplete. Sampling was restricted to blood, and TCR repertoires in tissue are likely to differ from TCR repertoires in blood. Based on pairwise subsampling, the degree of clonotype sharing among donors was expected to be affected by sequencing depth. Compared with non-shared clonotypes, clonotypes shared by all four sorted-subset donors had higher generation probabilities. Across a few donors, approximately 5% of naive CD4, over 3% of naive CD8, 2.3% of memory CD4, and approximately 0.4% of memory CD8 clonotypes were shared. Naive subsets generally had larger estimated clonotype richness than memory subsets. The genetic and exposure-history diversity represented was limited by the small number of donors.

Healthy HIV-negative adults with no recently reported acute infections or vaccinations were included as donors. Every donor was a Caucasian adult residing in Nashville, Tennessee, USA. CD4+ T cells were enriched by magnetic negative selection; naive cells were then positively selected on CD45RA, and the negative fraction formed the memory subset. Blood was collected by leukapheresis, and PBMCs were isolated by Ficoll-Histopaque density gradient centrifugation and then cryopreserved in liquid nitrogen vapor phase. Purity and quantity of every magnetically sorted T cell population were checked by analytical flow cytometry. Each sorted fraction had its genomic DNA isolated and then quantified by UV absorbance on a Nanodrop 2000c. TCR CDR3 regions were amplified from genomic DNA by multiplex PCR using the deep immunoSEQ assay. Extracted genomic DNA from each cell subset was spread evenly across all wells of several immunoSEQ 96-well plates, with each plate serving as a replicate. For sorted subsets, 150 to 250 ng genomic DNA, equal to tens of thousands of T cell genomes, was loaded into each replicate PCR. The purified libraries were quantified using a Qubit 3.0 fluorometer, sized with a Bioanalyzer 2100, and then quantified again using the KAPA Library Quantification kit. Every immunoSEQ 96-well plate was sequenced on a dedicated single-read 150-cycle Illumina NextSeq 550 flow cell. In the original analysis: Because only junctional sequences without quality scores were contained in the immunoSEQ output, filtering matching that applied to full-length reads could not be performed. Sequences were annotated with PyIR, a Python wrapper for IgBLAST v1.9, and V/J genes and CDR3 were assigned using IMGT germline references. Any read was removed if the V/J assignment was weak (E-value above 1e-6), the CDR3 was missing, or the read contained stop codons, out-of-frame junctions, or ambiguous translated residues. A V3J clonotype was defined by an identical inferred V gene, J gene, and CDR3 amino acid sequence. To compute the percentage overlap between repertoires, the number of shared unique clonotypes was divided by the size of the smaller repertoire. RTK rarefaction, the Chao1 estimator, and Recon v2.1 estimates of unobserved clonotypes were used to assess repertoire richness. Generation probabilities were computed with OLGA for all TCRbeta clonotypes obtained by the gDNA method from several donors. TCRdb holds this immuneACCESS table with in-frame rearrangements only. Some clones are missing; in checked studies, unresolved V genes explain under half, and the rest has no known cause. V and J calls and clone size come straight from that table; D and trimming were deduced from the DNA. In this sample the table shows roughly 1.5 million clones, 95% to 99% of which occur a single time. The ten biggest clones cover roughly 0.4% of the sample.

CDR1 and CDR2, per the germline V gene, are SGHRS and YFSETQ. The CDR3 contains 13 residues, cysteine and phenylalanine counted. The only DNA kept is the CDR3, 39 bases in frame from the first base. The V end loses 0 bases and the J end loses 2 bases, and a stretch of 4 bases separates them. The sequence is built from TRBV5-1 and TRBJ2-3, with the D gene not clear enough to name. This clonotype originated in a man aged 30 to 45 in good health. Source material: naive CD4+ T cells sorted from blood. The intended sense of this specimen's cell subset or site label: CD45RA+ positively selected. The bases are TGCGCCAGCAGCTTGGAGACCACAGATACGCAGTATTTT. The encoded protein is CASSLETTDTQYF.